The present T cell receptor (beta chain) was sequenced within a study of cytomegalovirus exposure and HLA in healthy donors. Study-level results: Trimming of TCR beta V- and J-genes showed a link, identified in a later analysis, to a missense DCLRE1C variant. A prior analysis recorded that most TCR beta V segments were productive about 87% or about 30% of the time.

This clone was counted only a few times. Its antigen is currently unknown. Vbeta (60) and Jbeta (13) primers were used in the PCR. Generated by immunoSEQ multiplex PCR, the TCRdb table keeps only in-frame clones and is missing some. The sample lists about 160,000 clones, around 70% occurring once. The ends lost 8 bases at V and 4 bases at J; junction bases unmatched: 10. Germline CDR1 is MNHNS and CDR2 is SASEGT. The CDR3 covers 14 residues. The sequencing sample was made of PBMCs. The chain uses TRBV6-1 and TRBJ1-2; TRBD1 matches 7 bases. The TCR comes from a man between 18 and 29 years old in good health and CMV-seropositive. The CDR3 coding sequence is TGTGCCAGCTCGTCCGGACAGGAATTCTATGGCTACACCTTC. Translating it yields CASSSGQEFYGYTF.